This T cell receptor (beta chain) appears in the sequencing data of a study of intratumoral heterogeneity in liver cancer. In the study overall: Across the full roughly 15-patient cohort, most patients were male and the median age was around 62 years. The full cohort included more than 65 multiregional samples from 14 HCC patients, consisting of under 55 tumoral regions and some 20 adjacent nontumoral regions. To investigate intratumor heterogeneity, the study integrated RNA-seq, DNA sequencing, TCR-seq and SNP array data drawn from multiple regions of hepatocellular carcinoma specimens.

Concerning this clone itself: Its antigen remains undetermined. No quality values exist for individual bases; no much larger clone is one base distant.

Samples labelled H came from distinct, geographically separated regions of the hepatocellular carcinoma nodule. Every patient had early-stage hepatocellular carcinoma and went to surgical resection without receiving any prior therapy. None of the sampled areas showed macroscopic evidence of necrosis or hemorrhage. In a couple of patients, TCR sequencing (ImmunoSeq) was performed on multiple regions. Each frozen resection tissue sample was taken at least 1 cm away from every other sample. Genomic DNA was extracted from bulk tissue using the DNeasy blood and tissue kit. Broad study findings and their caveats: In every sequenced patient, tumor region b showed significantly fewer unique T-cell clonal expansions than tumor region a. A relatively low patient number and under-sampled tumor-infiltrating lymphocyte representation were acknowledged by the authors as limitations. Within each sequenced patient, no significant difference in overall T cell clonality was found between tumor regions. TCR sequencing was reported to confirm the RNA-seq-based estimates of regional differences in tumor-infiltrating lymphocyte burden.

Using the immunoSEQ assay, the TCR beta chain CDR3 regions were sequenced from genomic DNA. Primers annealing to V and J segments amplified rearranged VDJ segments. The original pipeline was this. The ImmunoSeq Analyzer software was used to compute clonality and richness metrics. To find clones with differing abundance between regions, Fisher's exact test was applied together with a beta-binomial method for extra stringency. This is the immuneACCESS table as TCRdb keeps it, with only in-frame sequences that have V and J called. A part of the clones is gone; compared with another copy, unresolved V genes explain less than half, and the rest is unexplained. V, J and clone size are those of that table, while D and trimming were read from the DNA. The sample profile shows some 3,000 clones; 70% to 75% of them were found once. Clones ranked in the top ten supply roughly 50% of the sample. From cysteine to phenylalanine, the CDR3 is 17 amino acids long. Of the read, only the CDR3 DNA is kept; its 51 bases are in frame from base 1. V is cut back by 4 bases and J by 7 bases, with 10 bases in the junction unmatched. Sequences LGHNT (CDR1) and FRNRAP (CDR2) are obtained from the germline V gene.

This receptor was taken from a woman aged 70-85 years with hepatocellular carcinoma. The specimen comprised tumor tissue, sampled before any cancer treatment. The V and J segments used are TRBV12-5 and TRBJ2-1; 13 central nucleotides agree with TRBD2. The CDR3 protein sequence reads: CASGSSRGLAGLNEQFF. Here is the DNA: TGTGCTAGTGGTTCTAGCCGGGGACTAGCGGGACTAAATGAGCAGTTCTTC.